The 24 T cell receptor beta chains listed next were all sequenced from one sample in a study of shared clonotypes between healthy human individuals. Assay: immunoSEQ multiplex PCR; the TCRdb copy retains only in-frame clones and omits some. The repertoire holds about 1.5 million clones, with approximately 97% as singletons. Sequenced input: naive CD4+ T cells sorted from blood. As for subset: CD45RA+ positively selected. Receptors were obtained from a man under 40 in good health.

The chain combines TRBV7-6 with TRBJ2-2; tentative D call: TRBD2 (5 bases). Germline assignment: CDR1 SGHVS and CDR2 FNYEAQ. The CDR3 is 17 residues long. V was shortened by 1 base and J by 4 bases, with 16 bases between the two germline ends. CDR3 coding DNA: TGTGCCAGCAGCTTAGGGTCGCGGCTCGAGGGCACCGGGGAGCTGTTTTTT. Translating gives CASSLGSRLEGTGELFF.

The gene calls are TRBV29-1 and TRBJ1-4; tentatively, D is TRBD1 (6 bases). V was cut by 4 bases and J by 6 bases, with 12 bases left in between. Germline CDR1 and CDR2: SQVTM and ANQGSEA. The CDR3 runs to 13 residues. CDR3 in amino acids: CSVGSNRDEKLFF. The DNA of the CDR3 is TGCAGCGTTGGTTCCAACAGGGATGAAAAACTGTTTTTT.

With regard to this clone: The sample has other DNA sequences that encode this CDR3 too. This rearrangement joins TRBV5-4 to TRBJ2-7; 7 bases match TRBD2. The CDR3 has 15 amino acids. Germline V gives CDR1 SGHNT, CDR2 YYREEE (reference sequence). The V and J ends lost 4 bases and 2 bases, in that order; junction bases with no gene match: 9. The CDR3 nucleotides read TGTGCCAGCAGCCCCAGTGGGGGGAGGGCCTACGAGCAGTACTTC. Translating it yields CASSPSGGRAYEQYF.

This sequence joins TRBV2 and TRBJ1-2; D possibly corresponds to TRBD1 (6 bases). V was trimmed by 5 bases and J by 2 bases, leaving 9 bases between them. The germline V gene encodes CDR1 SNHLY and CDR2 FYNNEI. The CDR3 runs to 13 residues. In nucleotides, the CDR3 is TGTGCCAGCAGTCGGACAGAAAACTATGGCTACACCTTC. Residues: CASSRTENYGYTF. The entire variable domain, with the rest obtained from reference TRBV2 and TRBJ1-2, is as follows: EPEVTQTPSHQVTQMGQEVILRCVPISNHLYFYWYRQILGQKVEFLVSFYNNEISEKSEIFDDQFSVERPDGSNFTLKIRSTKLEDSAMYFCASSRTENYGYTFGSGTRLTVV.

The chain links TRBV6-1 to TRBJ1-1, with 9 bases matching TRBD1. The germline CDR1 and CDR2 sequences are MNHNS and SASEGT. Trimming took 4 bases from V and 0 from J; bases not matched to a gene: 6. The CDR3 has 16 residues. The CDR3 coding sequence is TGTGCCAGCAGTGGCCCACGACAGGGGGTGAACACTGAAGCTTTCTTT. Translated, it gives CASSGPRQGVNTEAFF.

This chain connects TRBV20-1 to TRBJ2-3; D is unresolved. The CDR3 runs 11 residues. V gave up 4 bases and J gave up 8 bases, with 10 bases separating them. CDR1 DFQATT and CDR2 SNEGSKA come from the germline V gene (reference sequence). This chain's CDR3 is CSATGGGTQYF. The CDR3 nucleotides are TGCAGTGCTACCGGCGGCGGTACGCAGTATTTT.

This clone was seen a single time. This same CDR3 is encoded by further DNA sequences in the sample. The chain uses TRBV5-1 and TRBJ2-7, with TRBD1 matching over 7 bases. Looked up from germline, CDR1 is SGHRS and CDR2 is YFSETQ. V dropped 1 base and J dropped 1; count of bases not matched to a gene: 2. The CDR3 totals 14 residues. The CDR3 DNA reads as TGCGCCAGCAGCTTGACAGGGGATTCCTACGAGCAGTACTTC. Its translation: CASSLTGDSYEQYF.

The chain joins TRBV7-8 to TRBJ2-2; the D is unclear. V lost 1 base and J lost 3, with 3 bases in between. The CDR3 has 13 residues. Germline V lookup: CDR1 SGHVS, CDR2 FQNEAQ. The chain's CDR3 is CASSLDHTGELFF. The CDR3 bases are TGTGCCAGCAGCTTAGACCACACCGGGGAGCTGTTTTTT.

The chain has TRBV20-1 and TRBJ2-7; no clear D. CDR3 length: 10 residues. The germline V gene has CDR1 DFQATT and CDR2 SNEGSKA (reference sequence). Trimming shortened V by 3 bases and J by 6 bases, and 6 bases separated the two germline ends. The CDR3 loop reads CSASGFEQYF. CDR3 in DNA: TGCAGTGCTAGTGGCTTCGAGCAGTACTTC.

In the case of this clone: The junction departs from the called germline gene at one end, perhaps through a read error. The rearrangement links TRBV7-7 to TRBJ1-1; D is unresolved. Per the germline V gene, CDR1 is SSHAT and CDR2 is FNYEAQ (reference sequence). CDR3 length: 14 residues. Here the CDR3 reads CASSRLPGSTEAFF. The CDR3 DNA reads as TGTGCTAGCAGCCGGCTCCCGGGTTCCACTGAAGCTTTCTTT. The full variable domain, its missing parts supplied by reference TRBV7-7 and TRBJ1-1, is GAGVSQSPRYKVTKRGQDVTLRCDPISSHATLYWYQQALGQGPEFLTYFNYEAQPDKSGLPSDRFSAERPEGSISTLTIQRTEQRDSAMYRCASSRLPGSTEAFFGQGTRLTVV.

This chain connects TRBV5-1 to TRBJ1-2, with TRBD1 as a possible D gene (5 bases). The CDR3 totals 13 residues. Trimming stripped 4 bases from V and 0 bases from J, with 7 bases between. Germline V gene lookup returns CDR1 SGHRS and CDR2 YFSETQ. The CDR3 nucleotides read TGCGCCAGCAGCGACAGCCCTAACTATGGCTACACCTTC. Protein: CASSDSPNYGYTF.

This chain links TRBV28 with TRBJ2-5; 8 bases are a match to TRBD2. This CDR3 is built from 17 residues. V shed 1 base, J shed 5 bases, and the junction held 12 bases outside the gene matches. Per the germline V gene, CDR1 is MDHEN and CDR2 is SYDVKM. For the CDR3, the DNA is TGTGCCAGCAGTTTATACCCTTACGGCGGGAGGAGGGAGACCCAGTACTTC. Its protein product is CASSLYPYGGRRETQYF. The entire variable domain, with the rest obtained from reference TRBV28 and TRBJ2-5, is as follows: DVKVTQSSRYLVKRTGEKVFLECVQDMDHENMFWYRQDPGLGLRLIYFSYDVKMKEKGDIPEGYSVSREKKERFSLILESASTNQTSMYLCASSLYPYGGRRETQYFGPGTRLLVL.

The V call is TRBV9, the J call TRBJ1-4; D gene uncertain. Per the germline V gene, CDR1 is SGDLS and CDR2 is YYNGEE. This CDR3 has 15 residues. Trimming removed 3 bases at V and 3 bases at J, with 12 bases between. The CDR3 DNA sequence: TGTGCCAGCAGCGATAGGAACAGACCTAATGAAAAACTGTTTTTT. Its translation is CASSDRNRPNEKLFF.

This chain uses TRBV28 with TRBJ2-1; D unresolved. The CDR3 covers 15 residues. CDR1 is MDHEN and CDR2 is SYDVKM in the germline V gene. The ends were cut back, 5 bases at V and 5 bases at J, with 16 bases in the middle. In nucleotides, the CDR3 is TGTGCCAGCAGTCCCCCGCGTGTGTCGCACAATGAGCAGTTCTTC. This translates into CASSPPRVSHNEQFF.

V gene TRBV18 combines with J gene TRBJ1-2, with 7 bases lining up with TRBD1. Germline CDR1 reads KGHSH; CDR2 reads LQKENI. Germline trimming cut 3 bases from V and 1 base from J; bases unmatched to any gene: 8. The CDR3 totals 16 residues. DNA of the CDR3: TGTGCCAGCTCACCGAGTACAGGGGAAATTAACTATGGCTACACCTTC. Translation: CASSPSTGEINYGYTF.

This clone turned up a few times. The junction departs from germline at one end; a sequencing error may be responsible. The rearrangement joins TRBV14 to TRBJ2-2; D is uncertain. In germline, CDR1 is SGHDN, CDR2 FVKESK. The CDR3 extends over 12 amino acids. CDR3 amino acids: CASRQGTGELFF. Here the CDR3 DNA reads TGTGCCAGCAGACAAGGGACCGGGGAGCTGTTTTTT.

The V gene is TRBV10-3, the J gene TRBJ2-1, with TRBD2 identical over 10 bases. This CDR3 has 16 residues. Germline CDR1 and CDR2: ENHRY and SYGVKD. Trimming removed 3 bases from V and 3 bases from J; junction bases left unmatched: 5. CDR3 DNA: TGTGCCATCAGTGAACTAGCGGGACTGATCTACAATGAGCAGTTCTTC. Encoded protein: CAISELAGLIYNEQFF.

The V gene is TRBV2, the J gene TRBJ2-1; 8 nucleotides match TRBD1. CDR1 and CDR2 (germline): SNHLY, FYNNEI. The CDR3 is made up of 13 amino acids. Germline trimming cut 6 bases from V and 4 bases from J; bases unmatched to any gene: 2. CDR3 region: CASSRDRYNEQFF. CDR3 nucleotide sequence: TGTGCCAGCAGCCGGGACAGGTACAATGAGCAGTTCTTC.

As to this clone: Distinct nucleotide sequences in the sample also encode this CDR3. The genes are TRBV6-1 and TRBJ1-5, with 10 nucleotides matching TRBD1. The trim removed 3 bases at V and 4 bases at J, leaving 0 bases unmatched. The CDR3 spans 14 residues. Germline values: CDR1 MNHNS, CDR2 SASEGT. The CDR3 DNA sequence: TGTGCCAGCAGTGAGGGACAGGGGAATCAGCCCCAGCATTTT. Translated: CASSEGQGNQPQHF.

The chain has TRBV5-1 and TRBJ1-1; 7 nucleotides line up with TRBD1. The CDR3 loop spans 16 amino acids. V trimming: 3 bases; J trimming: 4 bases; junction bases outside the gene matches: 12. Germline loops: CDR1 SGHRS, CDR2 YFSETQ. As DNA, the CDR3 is TGCGCCAGCAGCTCGGAGGCTACAGGGGTGGGCACTGAAGCTTTCTTT. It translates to CASSSEATGVGTEAFF.

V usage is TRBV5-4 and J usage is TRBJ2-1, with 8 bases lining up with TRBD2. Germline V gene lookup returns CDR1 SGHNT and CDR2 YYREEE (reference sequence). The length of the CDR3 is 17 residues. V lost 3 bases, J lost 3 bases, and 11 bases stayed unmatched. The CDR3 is CASSSLSGTRNYNEQFF. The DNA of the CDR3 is TGTGCCAGCAGCTCTTTATCCGGGACTAGGAACTACAATGAGCAGTTCTTC.

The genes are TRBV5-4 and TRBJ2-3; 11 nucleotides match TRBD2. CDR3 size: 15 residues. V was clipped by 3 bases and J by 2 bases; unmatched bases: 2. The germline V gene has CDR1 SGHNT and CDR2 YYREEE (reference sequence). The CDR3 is CASSSTSGNTDTQYF. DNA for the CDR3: TGTGCCAGCAGCTCGACTAGCGGGAACACAGATACGCAGTATTTT.

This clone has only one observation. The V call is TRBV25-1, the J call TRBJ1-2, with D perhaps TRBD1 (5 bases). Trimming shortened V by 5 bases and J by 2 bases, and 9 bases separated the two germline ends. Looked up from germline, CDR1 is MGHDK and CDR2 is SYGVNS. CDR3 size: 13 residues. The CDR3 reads CASSSGQNYGYTF. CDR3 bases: TGTGCCAGCAGTTCCGGACAAAACTATGGCTACACCTTC.

The CDR3 spells CASSFGRDQFF. CDR3 bases: TGTGCCAGCAGCTTTGGACGGGATCAGTTCTTC. The chain couples TRBV5-6 to TRBJ2-1; TRBD2 is a possible D gene (5 bases). V shed 2 bases and J shed 13 bases, with 10 bases lying between them. Germline values: CDR1 SGHDT, CDR2 YYEEEE. CDR3 length: 11 amino acids.